Reported below is one T cell receptor beta chain. The time point is: pretreatment peripheral blood. This entry belongs to a study of PD-L1 blockade in urothelial cancer. Profiled with immunoSEQ multiplex PCR; TCRdb holds only in-frame clones, not every one. This table has about 95,000 clones, 85% to 90% appearing once. The TCR originated in a man in his fifties or sixties with urothelial cancer. The starting material was PBMCs, obtained around atezolizumab (anti-PD-L1) treatment.

The CDR3 here is CASSVRNEKLFF. The CDR3 nucleotides are TGTGCCAGCAGTGTGAGAAATGAAAAACTGTTTTTT. The chain combines TRBV2 with TRBJ1-4; D remains unclear. CDR1 is SNHLY, CDR2 FYNNEI, per germline. The germline V and J ends were trimmed by 4 bases and 5 bases, with 5 bases remaining between them. CDR3 size: 12 residues.